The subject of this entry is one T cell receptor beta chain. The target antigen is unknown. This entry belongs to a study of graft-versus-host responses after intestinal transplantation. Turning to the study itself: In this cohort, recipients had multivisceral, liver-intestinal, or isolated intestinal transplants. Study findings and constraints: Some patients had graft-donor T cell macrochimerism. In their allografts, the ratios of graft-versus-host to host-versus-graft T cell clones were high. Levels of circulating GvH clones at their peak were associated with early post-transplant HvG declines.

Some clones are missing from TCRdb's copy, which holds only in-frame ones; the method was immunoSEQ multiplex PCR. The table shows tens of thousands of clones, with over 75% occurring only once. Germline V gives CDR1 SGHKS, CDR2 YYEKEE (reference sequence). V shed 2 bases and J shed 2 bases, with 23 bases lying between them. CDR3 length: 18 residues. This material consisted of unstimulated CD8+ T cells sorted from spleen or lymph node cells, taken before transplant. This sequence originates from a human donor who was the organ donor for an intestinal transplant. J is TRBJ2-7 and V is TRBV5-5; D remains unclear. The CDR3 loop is CASSFAGHNGRPTYEQYF. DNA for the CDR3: TGTGCCAGCAGCTTTGCAGGCCATAACGGACGTCCAACCTACGAGCAGTACTTC. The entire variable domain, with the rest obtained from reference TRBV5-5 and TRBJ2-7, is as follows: DAGVTQSPTHLIKTRGQQVTLRCSPISGHKSVSWYQQVLGQGPQFIFQYYEKEERGRGNFPDRFSARQFPNYSSELNVNALLLGDSALYLCASSFAGHNGRPTYEQYFGPGTRLTVT.